These 14 T cell receptor beta chains share one sample of origin, sequenced in a study of monozygotic twins with inflammatory bowel disease. TCRdb reworked the 5' RACE reads into one entry per CDR3 protein, no DNA. In total, the table holds 70,000 to 95,000 distinct CDR3 sequences. The sequencing sample was made of blood. These receptors all stem from a human donor with ulcerative colitis or Crohn's disease, or a healthy co-twin of an affected twin (not recorded which).

The chain couples TRBV20-1 to TRBJ1-1. The CDR3 length is 11 residues. Per the germline V gene, CDR1 is DFQATT and CDR2 is SNEGSKA (reference sequence). The CDR3 loop reads CSARALPEAFF.

This chain connects TRBV12-5 to TRBJ2-1; lacking DNA, the TRBD2 call made by TCRdb goes unchecked. This CDR3 has 17 amino acids. Germline CDR1 LGHNT, CDR2 FRNRAP. This CDR3 reads CASGFLRGGCCLNEQFF.

The V and J genes are TRBV2 and TRBJ2-5; TCRdb's D call, TRBD1, is unchecked because there is no DNA. The CDR3 has 15 residues. Germline assignment: CDR1 SNHLY and CDR2 FYNNEI. CDR3 sequence: CASSDVTGRQETQYF.

J is TRBJ2-2 and V is TRBV29-1. Per germline, CDR1 SQVTM and CDR2 ANQGSEA. This CDR3 has 12 residues. CDR3 residues: CSVDRNTGELFF.

This CDR3 reads CASSLEGQGGRADTQYF. The chain recombines TRBV7-2 with TRBJ2-3; TCRdb returns TRBD1, unconfirmable since there is no DNA. Germline CDR1 is SGHTA and CDR2 is FQGNSA. The CDR3 contains 17 residues.

This chain joins TRBV3-1 and TRBJ2-1; TCRdb designates TRBD1, a call that cannot be tested without DNA. This CDR3 region has 14 residues. CDR1 LGHDT and CDR2 YNNKEL come from the germline V gene (reference sequence). CDR3 sequence reads: CASSHSGGHNEQFF.

V is TRBV7-8 and J is TRBJ1-1. The CDR3 totals 14 residues. Germline values: CDR1 SGHVS, CDR2 FQNEAQ. The CDR3 protein is CASSPGGPGTEAFF.

V and J are TRBV20-1 and TRBJ1-5. The CDR3 runs to 13 residues. The germline CDR1 and CDR2 sequences are DFQATT and SNEGSKA (reference sequence). This CDR3 reads CSARFSHGQPQHF.

V gene TRBV18 combines with J gene TRBJ1-5. Germline V lookup: CDR1 KGHSH, CDR2 LQKENI. The CDR3 extends over 12 amino acids. Here the CDR3 reads CASSPANQPQHF.

This sequence joins TRBV7-9 and TRBJ1-1. The length of the CDR3 is 13 residues. Germline V gene data show CDR1 as SEHNR and CDR2 as FQNEAQ (reference sequence). This CDR3 reads CASSFSVNTEAFF. Drawing the rest from reference TRBV7-9 and TRBJ1-1, the complete variable domain is DTGVSQNPRHKITKRGQNVTFRCDPISEHNRLYWYRQTLGQGPEFLTYFQNEAQLEKSRLLSDRFSAERPKGSFSTLEIQRTEQGDSAMYLCASSFSVNTEAFFGQGTRLTVV.

V and J are TRBV5-1 and TRBJ2-5; as DNA is missing, the TRBD2 call by TCRdb cannot be tested. Looked up from germline, CDR1 is SGHRS and CDR2 is YFSETQ. The CDR3 is 17 residues long. The CDR3 loop reads CASSGGTSGVLGETQYF.

The chain joins TRBV7-6 to TRBJ2-7; absent DNA, TCRdb's TRBD1 call cannot be checked. Germline V lookup: CDR1 SGHVS, CDR2 FNYEAQ. This CDR3 is built from 15 residues. This chain's CDR3 is CASSLAGTGRYEQYF.

This chain connects TRBV6-1 to TRBJ1-1; TCRdb's D gene call, TRBD1, goes unchecked for lack of DNA. This CDR3 is 15 amino acids long. CDR1 is MNHNS, CDR2 SASEGT, per germline. This chain's CDR3 is CASSLQTGGNTEAFF.

V gene TRBV7-2 combines with J gene TRBJ2-7; TCRdb proposes TRBD1, but this gene call is untestable without DNA. The germline V gene has CDR1 SGHTA and CDR2 FQGNSA. The CDR3 is 13 residues long. This CDR3 reads CASSLQGDYEQYF.